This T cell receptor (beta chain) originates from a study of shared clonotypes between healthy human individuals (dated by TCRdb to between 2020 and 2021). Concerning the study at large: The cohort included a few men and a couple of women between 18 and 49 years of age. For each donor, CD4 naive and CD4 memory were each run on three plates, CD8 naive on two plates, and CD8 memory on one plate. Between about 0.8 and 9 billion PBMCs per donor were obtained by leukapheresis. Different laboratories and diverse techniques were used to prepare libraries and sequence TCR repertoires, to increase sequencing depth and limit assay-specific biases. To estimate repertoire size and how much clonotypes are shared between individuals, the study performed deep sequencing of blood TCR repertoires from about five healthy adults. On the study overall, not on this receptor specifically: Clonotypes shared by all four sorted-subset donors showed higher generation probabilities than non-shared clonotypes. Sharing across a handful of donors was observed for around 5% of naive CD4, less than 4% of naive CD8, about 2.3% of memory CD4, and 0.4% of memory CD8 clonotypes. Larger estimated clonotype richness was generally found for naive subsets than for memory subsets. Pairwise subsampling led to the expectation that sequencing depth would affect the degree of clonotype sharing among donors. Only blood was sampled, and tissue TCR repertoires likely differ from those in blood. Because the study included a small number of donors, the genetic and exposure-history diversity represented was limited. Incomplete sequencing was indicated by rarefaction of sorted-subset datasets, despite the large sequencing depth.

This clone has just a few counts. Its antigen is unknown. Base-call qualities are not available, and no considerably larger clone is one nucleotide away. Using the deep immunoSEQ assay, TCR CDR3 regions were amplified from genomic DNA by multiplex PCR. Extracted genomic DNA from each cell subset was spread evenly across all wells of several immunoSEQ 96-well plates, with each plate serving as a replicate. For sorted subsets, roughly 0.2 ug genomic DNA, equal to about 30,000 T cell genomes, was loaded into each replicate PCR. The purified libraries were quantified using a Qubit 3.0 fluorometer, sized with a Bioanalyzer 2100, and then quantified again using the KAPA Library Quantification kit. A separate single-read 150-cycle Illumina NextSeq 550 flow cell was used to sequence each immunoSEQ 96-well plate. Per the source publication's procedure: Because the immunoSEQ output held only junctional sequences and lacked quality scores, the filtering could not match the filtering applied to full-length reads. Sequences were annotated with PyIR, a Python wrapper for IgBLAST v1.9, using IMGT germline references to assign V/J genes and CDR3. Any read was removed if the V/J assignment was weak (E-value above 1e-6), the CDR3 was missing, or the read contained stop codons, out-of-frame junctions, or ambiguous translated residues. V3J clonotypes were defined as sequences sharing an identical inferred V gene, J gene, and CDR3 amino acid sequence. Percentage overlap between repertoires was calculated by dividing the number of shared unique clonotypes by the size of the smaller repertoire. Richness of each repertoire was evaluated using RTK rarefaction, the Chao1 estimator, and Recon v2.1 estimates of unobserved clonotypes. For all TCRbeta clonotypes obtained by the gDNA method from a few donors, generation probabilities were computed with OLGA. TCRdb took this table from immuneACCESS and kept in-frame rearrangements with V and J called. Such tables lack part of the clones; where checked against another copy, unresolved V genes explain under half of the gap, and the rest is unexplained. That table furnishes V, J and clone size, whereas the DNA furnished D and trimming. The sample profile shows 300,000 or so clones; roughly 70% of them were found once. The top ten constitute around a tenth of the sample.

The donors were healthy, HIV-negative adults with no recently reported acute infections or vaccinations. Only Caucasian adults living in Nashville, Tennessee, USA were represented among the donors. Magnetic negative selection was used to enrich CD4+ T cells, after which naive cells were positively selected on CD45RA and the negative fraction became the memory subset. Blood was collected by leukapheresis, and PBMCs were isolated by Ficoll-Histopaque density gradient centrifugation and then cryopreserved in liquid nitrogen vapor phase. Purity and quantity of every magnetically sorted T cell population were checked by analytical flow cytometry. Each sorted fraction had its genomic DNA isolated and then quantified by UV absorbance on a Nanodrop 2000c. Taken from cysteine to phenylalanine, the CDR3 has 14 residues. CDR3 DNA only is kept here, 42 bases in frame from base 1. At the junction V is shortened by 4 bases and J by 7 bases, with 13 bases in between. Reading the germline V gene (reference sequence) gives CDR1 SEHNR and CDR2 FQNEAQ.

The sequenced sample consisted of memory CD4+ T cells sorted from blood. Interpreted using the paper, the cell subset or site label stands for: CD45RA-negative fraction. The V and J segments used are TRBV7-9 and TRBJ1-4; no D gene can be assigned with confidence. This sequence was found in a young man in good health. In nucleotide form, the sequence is TGTGCCAGCAGCTCTTCCGGGCGAGGTGAAAAACTGTTTTTT. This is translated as CASSSSGRGEKLFF.